What follows are 16 T cell receptor beta chains derived from one specimen sequenced in a study of cytomegalovirus exposure and HLA in healthy donors. It was with 60 Vbeta and 13 Jbeta primers that the PCR ran. TCRdb's table, derived via immunoSEQ multiplex PCR, lists solely in-frame clones and lacks some. The sample has about 140,000 clones; around 80% are singletons. The sequenced sample was PBMCs. Receptor source: a man aged 18 to 30 in good health and CMV-seropositive.

The chain is built from TRBV28 and TRBJ1-1; 10 bases match TRBD1. The germline CDR1 and CDR2 sequences are MDHEN and SYDVKM. This CDR3 comprises 15 residues. The trim removed 2 bases at V and 4 bases at J, leaving 4 bases unmatched. The CDR3 DNA reads as TGTGCCAGCAGTTTAGAAGGGACAGGGGCCACTGAAGCTTTCTTT. Encoded protein: CASSLEGTGATEAFF.

This clone has just one count. J is TRBJ1-2 and V is TRBV27, with 7 bases matching TRBD1. V gave up 5 bases and J gave up 8 bases; unmatched junction bases: 8. This CDR3 has 13 residues. CDR1 is MNHEY, CDR2 SMNVEV, per germline (reference sequence). CDR3 in amino acids: CASSPQGWGGYTF. The CDR3 DNA sequence: TGTGCCAGCAGTCCACAGGGGTGGGGGGGCTACACCTTC.

The chain couples TRBV7-8 to TRBJ1-4; 10 bases map to TRBD1. Germline assignment: CDR1 SGHVS and CDR2 FQNEAQ. This CDR3 spans 16 amino acids. V lost 4 bases to trimming and J lost 7 bases; unmatched junction nucleotides: 9. The CDR3 loop reads CASSSYRQGAFEKLFF. The CDR3 DNA reads as TGTGCCAGCAGCTCCTATCGACAGGGGGCTTTTGAAAAACTGTTTTTT.

The V call is TRBV28, the J call TRBJ2-7; 8 nucleotides line up with TRBD2. V was clipped by 2 bases and J by 4 bases; unmatched bases: 10. The germline V gene encodes CDR1 MDHEN and CDR2 SYDVKM. This CDR3 has 16 residues. CDR3 DNA: TGTGCCAGCAGTTTAACAACTAGCGGTGTCGGGTACGAGCAGTACTTC. It encodes CASSLTTSGVGYEQYF.

In this sample, this clone turned up a few times. The chain couples TRBV6-6 to TRBJ2-2, with TRBD1 identical over 9 bases. V gave up 2 bases and J gave up 5 bases; unmatched junction bases: 3. Germline-derived CDR1 and CDR2 are MNHNY and SVGAGI (reference sequence). The CDR3 contains 15 residues. The CDR3 sequence: CASSYLDRGTGELFF. The CDR3 nucleotides read TGTGCCAGCAGTTACCTGGACAGGGGAACCGGGGAGCTGTTTTTT.

V usage is TRBV29-1 and J usage is TRBJ2-3; a weak D match, TRBD2 (5 bases). There are 14 residues in the CDR3. V lost 3 bases and J lost 1, with 11 bases in between. Germline CDR1 SQVTM, CDR2 ANQGSEA. CDR3: CSVERTLGTDTQYF. The DNA for the CDR3 is TGCAGCGTTGAGCGGACTCTAGGCACAGATACGCAGTATTTT.

The chain joins TRBV27 to TRBJ1-2, with 9 bases aligning to TRBD1. The junction had 7 bases not matched to a gene; V was cut back by 0 bases and J by 8 bases. Per the germline V gene, CDR1 is MNHEY and CDR2 is SMNVEV (reference sequence). The length of the CDR3 is 15 residues. This chain's CDR3 is CASSLSTGGMSGYTF. CDR3 nucleotide sequence: TGTGCCAGCAGTTTATCTACAGGGGGCATGTCAGGCTACACCTTC.

The CDR3 coding sequence is TGTGCCAGCAGTTGGGGACAGGGGGTGGAGGGCTACACCTTC. It is translated as CASSWGQGVEGYTF. The chain recombines TRBV6-5 with TRBJ1-2; 11 bases align to TRBD1. The germline CDR1 and CDR2 sequences are MNHEY and SVGAGI. The CDR3 contains 14 residues. V lost 4 bases and J lost 8; bases outside the gene matches: 6.

The chain has TRBV5-4 and TRBJ2-7; 7 bases line up with TRBD1. Germline V gives CDR1 SGHNT, CDR2 YYREEE (reference sequence). The junction had 3 bases not matched to a gene; V was cut back by 2 bases and J by 1 base. The CDR3 length is 14 residues. The CDR3 DNA is TGTGCCAGCAGCTTTTCCAGGGGGTCCTACGAGCAGTACTTC. This codes for CASSFSRGSYEQYF.

This clone was found a few times. J is TRBJ2-3 and V is TRBV20-1; no clear D. Germline V lookup: CDR1 DFQATT, CDR2 SNEGSKA (reference sequence). The V gene lost 6 bases and the J gene lost 6 bases, with 10 bases spanning the gap. CDR3 length: 11 amino acids. For the CDR3, the DNA is TGCAGTGCCTACCCTAGGGATACGCAGTATTTT. Encoded protein: CSAYPRDTQYF.

The chain couples TRBV4-1 to TRBJ1-1; no definite D call. Trimming pared 0 bases from V and 7 bases from J, leaving 15 bases between. In germline, CDR1 is MGHRA, CDR2 YSYEKL. The CDR3 is 15 residues long. DNA for the CDR3: TGCGCCAGCAGCCAAGAGGAGGAAAGGGCGGGTGAAGCTTTCTTT. It codes for CASSQEEERAGEAFF.

The chain carries TRBV10-3 and TRBJ1-1; no clear D gene. CDR1 is ENHRY and CDR2 is SYGVKD in the germline V gene. V lost 2 bases to trimming and J lost 4 bases, with 11 bases between them. CDR3 size: 14 residues. Here the CDR3 reads CAISETKSGTEAFF. The CDR3 DNA follows: TGTGCCATCAGTGAGACTAAATCGGGCACTGAAGCTTTCTTT.

This rearrangement joins TRBV6-1 to TRBJ1-5; D remains ambiguous. The length of the CDR3 is 14 residues. From germline, CDR1 is MNHNS and CDR2 SASEGT. With 7 bases removed from V and 3 bases from J, the gap between germline ends came to 13 bases. The CDR3 region is CASTPLRDNQPQHF. The DNA for the CDR3 is TGTGCCAGCACCCCCCTCCGGGACAATCAGCCCCAGCATTTT.

In this sample, this clone turned up once. The chain is built from TRBV5-4 and TRBJ2-7; a possible D gene is TRBD1 (5 bases). Trimming pared 2 bases from V and 0 bases from J, leaving 9 bases between. CDR1 is SGHNT, CDR2 YYREEE, per germline (reference sequence). The CDR3 covers 14 residues. CDR3 bases: TGTGCCAGCAGCTTAGGGGCTAACTCCTACGAGCAGTACTTC. It translates to CASSLGANSYEQYF.

The rearrangement joins TRBV25-1 to TRBJ1-1; D call uncertain. Per the germline V gene, CDR1 is MGHDK and CDR2 is SYGVNS. Trimming took 2 bases from V and 3 from J, leaving 7 bases between them. The CDR3 spans 13 residues. CDR3 bases: TGTGCCAGCAGTGAAAGGACTTACACTGAAGCTTTCTTT. Translation: CASSERTYTEAFF.

This clone appeared a single time. This chain uses TRBV27 with TRBJ2-7; 7 nucleotides agree with TRBD1. The CDR3 loop spans 12 amino acids. CDR1 is MNHEY, CDR2 SMNVEV, per germline (reference sequence). Trimming at V came to 10 bases and at J to 6 bases, leaving 9 bases not matched to a gene. The CDR3: CATMRGPSEQYF. The CDR3 DNA sequence: TGTGCCACCATGAGGGGGCCGAGCGAGCAGTACTTC.